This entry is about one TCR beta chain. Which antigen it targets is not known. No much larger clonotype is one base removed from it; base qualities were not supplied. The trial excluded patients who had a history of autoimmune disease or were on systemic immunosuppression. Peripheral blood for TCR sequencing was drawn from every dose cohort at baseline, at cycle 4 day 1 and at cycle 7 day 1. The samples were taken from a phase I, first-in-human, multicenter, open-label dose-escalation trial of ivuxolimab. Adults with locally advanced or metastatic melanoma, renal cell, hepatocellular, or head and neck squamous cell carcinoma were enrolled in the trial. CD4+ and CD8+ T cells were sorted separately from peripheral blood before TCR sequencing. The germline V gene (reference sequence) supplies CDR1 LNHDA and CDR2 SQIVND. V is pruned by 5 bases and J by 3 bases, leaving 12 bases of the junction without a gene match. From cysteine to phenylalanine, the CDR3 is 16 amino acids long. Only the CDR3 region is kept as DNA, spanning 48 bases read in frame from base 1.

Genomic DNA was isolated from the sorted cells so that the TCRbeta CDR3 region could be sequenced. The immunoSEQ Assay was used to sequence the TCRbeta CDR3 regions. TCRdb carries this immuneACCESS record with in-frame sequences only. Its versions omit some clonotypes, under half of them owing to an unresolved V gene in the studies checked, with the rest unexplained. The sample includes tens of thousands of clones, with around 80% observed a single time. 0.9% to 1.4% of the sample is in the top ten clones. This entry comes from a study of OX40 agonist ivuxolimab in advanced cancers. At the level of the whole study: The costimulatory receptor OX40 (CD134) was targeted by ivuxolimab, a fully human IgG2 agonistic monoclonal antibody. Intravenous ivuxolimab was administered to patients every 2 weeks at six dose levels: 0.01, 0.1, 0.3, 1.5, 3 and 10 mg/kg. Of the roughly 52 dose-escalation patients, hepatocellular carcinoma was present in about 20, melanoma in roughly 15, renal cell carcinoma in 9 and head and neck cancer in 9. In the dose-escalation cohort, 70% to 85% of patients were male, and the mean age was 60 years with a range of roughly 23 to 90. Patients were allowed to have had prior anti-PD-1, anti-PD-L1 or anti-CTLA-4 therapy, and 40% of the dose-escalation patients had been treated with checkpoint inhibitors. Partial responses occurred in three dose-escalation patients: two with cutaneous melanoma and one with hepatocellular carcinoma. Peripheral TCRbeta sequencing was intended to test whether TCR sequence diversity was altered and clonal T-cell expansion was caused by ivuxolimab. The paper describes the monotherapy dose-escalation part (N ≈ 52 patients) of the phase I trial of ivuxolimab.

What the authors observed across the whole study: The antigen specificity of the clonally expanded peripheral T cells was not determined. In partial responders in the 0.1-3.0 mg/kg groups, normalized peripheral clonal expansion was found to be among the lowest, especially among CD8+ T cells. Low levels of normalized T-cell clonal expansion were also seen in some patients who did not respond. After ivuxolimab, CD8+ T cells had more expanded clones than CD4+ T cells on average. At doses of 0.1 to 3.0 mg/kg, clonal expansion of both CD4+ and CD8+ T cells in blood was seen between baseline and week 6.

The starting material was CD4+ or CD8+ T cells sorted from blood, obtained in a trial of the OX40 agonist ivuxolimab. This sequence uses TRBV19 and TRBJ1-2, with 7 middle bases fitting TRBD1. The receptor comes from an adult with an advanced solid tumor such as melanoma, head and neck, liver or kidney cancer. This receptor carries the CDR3 CASSAYPGGRDYGYTF. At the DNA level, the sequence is TGTGCCAGTAGTGCCTATCCAGGGGGGAGAGACTATGGCTACACCTTC.